The rows below give T cell receptor beta chains drawn from one sample of a study of cytomegalovirus exposure and HLA in healthy donors. The data were produced by immunoSEQ multiplex PCR, yet TCRdb's version contains in-frame clones alone and is incomplete. This sample's clone table lists about 52,000 clones. The material sequenced was PBMCs. The receptors derive from a woman in her sixties in good health and CMV-seropositive. The CDR3 runs from the conserved cysteine through the conserved F or W. D genes are given only for firm matches.

TRBJ2-7 TRBD1 TRBV2 TGTGCCAGCAATAAAGAACAGGGGGCTAATCACTACGAGCAGTACTTC CASNKEQGANHYEQYF
TRBJ1-5 NA TRBV5-6 TGTGCCAGCAGCCAGTACAATCAGCCCCAGCATTTT CASSQYNQPQHF
TRBJ1-2 NA TRBV14 TGTGCCAGCAGCCAACAGGGAAACTATGGCTACACCTTC CASSQQGNYGYTF
TRBJ2-3 NA TRBV4-3 TGCGCCAGCAGCCACCTTAGGGGAGATACGCAGTATTTT CASSHLRGDTQYF
TRBJ2-7 NA TRBV7-9 TGTGCCAGCAGCCCCAGACTAGATCTTCCCTCCGAGCAGTACTTC CASSPRLDLPSEQYF
TRBJ1-2 TRBD1 TRBV6-1 TGTGCCAGCAGTGAGGCCGGGGATCCCGGGACAGATTATGGCTACACCTTC CASSEAGDPGTDYGYTF
TRBJ2-7 NA TRBV4-1 TGCGCCAGCAGCCCTATTGGGGCCGGAGGGTACGAGCAGTACTTC CASSPIGAGGYEQYF
TRBJ1-2 NA TRBV19 TGTGCCAGTAGTACCCCGATCGCACAGGTTGGCTATGGCTACACCTTC CASSTPIAQVGYGYTF
TRBJ2-7 TRBD1 TRBV7-2 TGTGCCAGCAGCTTAGGTCCAGGGGGCCTCTACGAGCAGTACTTC CASSLGPGGLYEQYF
TRBJ1-6 NA TRBV27 TGTGCCAGCAGTCCAGACATCAGCTCCTATAATTCACCCCTCCACTTT CASSPDISSYNSPLHF
TRBJ1-2 NA TRBV6-1 TGTGCCAGCAGTGAGGCACAGAACGTGTATGGCTACACCTTC CASSEAQNVYGYTF
TRBJ1-6 NA TRBV19 TGTGCCAGTAGTATCTGGGGGGGGCGAGACTCCAATTCACCCCTCCACTTT CASSIWGGRDSNSPLHF
TRBJ2-1 TRBD2 TRBV5-1 TGCGCCAGCAGCCGAAGAGCGGGGAGCTCCTACAATGAGCAGTTCTTC CASSRRAGSSYNEQFF
TRBJ1-5 TRBD1 TRBV15 TGTGCCACAAGGCTTCGGAGGGGGCCTGGTCAGCCCCAGCATTTT CATRLRRGPGQPQHF
TRBJ2-2 TRBD1 TRBV7-9 TGTGCCAGCAGCTCGGGACAGTACACCGGGGAGCTGTTTTTT CASSSGQYTGELFF
TRBJ2-7 NA TRBV19 TGTGCCAGTAGTATCCGGGGGATCCCCTACGAGCAGTACTTC CASSIRGIPYEQYF
TRBJ2-2 NA TRBV6-5 TGTGCCAGCAGCCCCAGGGGCGGGGAGCTGTTTTTT CASSPRGGELFF
TRBJ2-7 NA TRBV7-2 TGTGCCAGCAGCTTAGAAGTCACAGCCTACGAGCAGTACTTC CASSLEVTAYEQYF
TRBJ1-2 TRBD1 TRBV12-5 TGTGCTAGTGGAGGGACAGGGACTAACTATGGCTACACCTTC CASGGTGTNYGYTF
TRBJ2-3 TRBD2 TRBV19 TGTGCCAGTACCGTCCCTAGCGGGGGCCCCGATACGCAGTATTTT CASTVPSGGPDTQYF
TRBJ1-1 NA TRBV7-6 TGTGCCAGCAGCTTAGCTGGGGCGAACACTGAAGCTTTCTTT CASSLAGANTEAFF
TRBJ2-1 NA TRBV5-6 TGTGCCAGCAGCCCCACGGGTGGGAATGAGCAGTTCTTC CASSPTGGNEQFF
TRBJ1-1 NA TRBV19 TGTGCCAGCCAGGACAGTAAGTCGACTGAAGCTTTCTTT CASQDSKSTEAFF
TRBJ2-7 NA TRBV7-9 TGTGCCAGCAGCTTAGGGCCGGAGCAGTACTTC CASSLGPEQYF
TRBJ1-1 NA TRBV18 TGTGCCAGCTCACCAAATAATAAGAACACTGAAGCTTTCTTT CASSPNNKNTEAFF
TRBJ1-4 TRBD1 TRBV27 TGTGCCAGCAGTTTAAACAGGGGGAGAGAACAGTCAACTAATGAAAAACTGTTTTTT CASSLNRGREQSTNEKLFF
TRBJ1-5 TRBD1 TRBV27 TGTGCCAGCGGCGCAGGGACAGGGGTAAATCAGCCCCAGCATTTT CASGAGTGVNQPQHF
TRBJ2-7 NA TRBV28 TGTGCCAGCAGCCCACCTGGCGGGGCGAGCTCCTACGAGCAGTACTTC CASSPPGGASSYEQYF
TRBJ1-5 NA TRBV9 TGTGCCAGCAGCGTATCGGTTAATAGCAATCAGCCCCAGCATTTT CASSVSVNSNQPQHF
TRBJ2-5 NA TRBV6-5 TGTGCCAGCAGTTACCCTCCCTCGGAGACCCAGTACTTC CASSYPPSETQYF